This T cell receptor beta chain was profiled in a study of blood T cell repertoires in COVID-19. In the original workflow: Nucleated cell counts were estimated from reference gene primer amplification. TCRdb's copy holds only in-frame clones and misses some; the assay was immunoSEQ multiplex PCR. The D gene and trimming were derived from the DNA, and the V and J assignments and clone size from that table. The sample has 150,000 to 200,000 clones; roughly 83% are singletons. Which cohort a participant joined came from the clinical history participants gave. This CDR3 comprises 16 residues. The chain has TRBV21-1 and TRBJ1-1; TRBD1, as called in the table, went unchecked against the DNA. TRBV21-1 has pseudogene status. Sequenced material: PBMCs or T cells enriched from blood (not recorded which). The clonotype was recovered from a man in his 70s who had been exposed to COVID-19. CDR3 sequence (DNA): TGTGCCAGCAGCAATTTAGGGTCGGGACAGAACACTGAAGCTTTCTTT. Amino acid sequence: CASSNLGSGQNTEAFF.